This T cell receptor beta chain was retrieved from a study of OX40 agonist ivuxolimab in advanced cancers. Germline V gene data show CDR1 as SGDLS and CDR2 as YYNGEE. The CDR3 runs to 15 residues. V was clipped by 0 bases and J by 10 bases; unmatched bases: 6. Measured with immunoSEQ multiplex PCR; TCRdb has only the in-frame clones, and not every one. Of 28,000 or so clones listed, 90% to 95% were seen once; the top ten hold more than 25%. The sequencing here drew on CD4+ or CD8+ T cells sorted from blood, taken in a trial of the OX40 agonist ivuxolimab. The rearrangement joins TRBV9 to TRBJ1-6; TRBD1 aligns across 8 bases. This TCR came from an adult with an advanced solid tumor such as melanoma, head and neck, liver or kidney cancer. The CDR3 protein is CASSVGGQGASPLHF. CDR3 DNA: TGTGCCAGCAGCGTAGGTGGACAGGGAGCCTCACCCCTCCACTTT. Complete variable domain (other parts from reference TRBV9 and TRBJ1-6): DSGVTQTPKHLITATGQRVTLRCSPRSGDLSVYWYQQSLDQGLQFLIQYYNGEERAKGNILERFSAQQFPDLHSELNLSSLELGDSALYFCASSVGGQGASPLHFGNGTRLTVT.